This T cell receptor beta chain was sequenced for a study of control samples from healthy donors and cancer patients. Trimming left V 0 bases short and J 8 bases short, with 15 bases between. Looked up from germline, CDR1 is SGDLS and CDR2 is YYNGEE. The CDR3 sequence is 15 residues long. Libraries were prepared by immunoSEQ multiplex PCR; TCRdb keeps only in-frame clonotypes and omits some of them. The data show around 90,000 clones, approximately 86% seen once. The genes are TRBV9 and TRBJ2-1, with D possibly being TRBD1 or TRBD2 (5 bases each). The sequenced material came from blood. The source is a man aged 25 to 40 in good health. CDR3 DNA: TGTGCCAGCAGCGTAGCTGGGGGAGTGGGCGATGAGCAGTTCTTC. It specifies CASSVAGGVGDEQFF.